Shown below are 5 T cell receptor beta chains from a single sample sequenced in a study of blood T cell repertoires in COVID-19. The data were produced by immunoSEQ multiplex PCR, yet TCRdb's version contains in-frame clones alone and is incomplete. Counted here are around 200,000 clones, 83% occurring once; the ten biggest clones make up about 2.5%. Source material: peripheral blood. These TCRs come from a middle-aged woman with active or convalescent COVID-19.

This chain joins TRBV5-1 and TRBJ2-1, with D perhaps TRBD2 (5 bases). The CDR3 spans 14 residues. Trimming stripped 1 base from V and 5 bases from J, with 10 bases between. Germline V gene lookup returns CDR1 SGHRS and CDR2 YFSETQ. CDR3 amino acids: CASSLRLPDNEQFF. The CDR3 coding sequence is TGCGCCAGCAGCTTGCGACTACCCGACAATGAGCAGTTCTTC.

This sequence joins TRBV6-5 and TRBJ2-7; 12 positions agree with TRBD1. From germline, CDR1 is MNHEY and CDR2 SVGAGI. This CDR3 is built from 14 residues. The V and J ends lost 6 bases and 7 bases, in that order; junction bases with no gene match: 7. In DNA, the CDR3 is TGTGCCAGCAGCCCGGGGACAGGGGGCAGGGAGCAGTACTTC. Translation gives CASSPGTGGREQYF.

The chain uses TRBV21-1 and TRBJ2-7; the D segment call TRBD2 is taken from the table without a DNA check. TRBV21-1 is given as a pseudogene. This CDR3 is built from 14 residues. The CDR3 here is CASSPGTDTYEQYF. In DNA form, the CDR3 reads TGTGCCAGCAGTCCCGGGACTGATACCTACGAGCAGTACTTC.

This clone was counted once. The chain recombines TRBV6-4 with TRBJ1-2; D unresolved. Germline CDR1 is MRHNA and CDR2 is SNTAGT. V was cut by 2 bases and J by 11 bases, with 9 bases left in between. The CDR3 loop spans 11 amino acids. The CDR3 sequence: CASSDREEYTF. The CDR3 nucleotides read TGTGCCAGCAGTGACCGGGAGGAATACACCTTC.

V gene TRBV7-3 combines with J gene TRBJ2-5; 16 positions agree with TRBD2. V shed 5 bases and J 12 bases; nucleotides not matched to a gene: 6. CDR1 SGHTA and CDR2 FQGTGA come from the germline V gene. This CDR3 is 14 amino acids long. CDR3 DNA: TGTGCCAGCAGCCCGGGGACTAGCGGGGGGGCTAAGTACTTC. It specifies CASSPGTSGGAKYF. Full variable domain (rest looked up from reference TRBV7-3 and TRBJ2-5): GAGVSQTPSNKVTEKGKYVELRCDPISGHTALYWYRQSLGQGPEFLIYFQGTGAADDSGLPNDRFFAVRPEGSVSTLKIQRTERGDSAVYLCASSPGTSGGAKYFGPGTRLLVL.